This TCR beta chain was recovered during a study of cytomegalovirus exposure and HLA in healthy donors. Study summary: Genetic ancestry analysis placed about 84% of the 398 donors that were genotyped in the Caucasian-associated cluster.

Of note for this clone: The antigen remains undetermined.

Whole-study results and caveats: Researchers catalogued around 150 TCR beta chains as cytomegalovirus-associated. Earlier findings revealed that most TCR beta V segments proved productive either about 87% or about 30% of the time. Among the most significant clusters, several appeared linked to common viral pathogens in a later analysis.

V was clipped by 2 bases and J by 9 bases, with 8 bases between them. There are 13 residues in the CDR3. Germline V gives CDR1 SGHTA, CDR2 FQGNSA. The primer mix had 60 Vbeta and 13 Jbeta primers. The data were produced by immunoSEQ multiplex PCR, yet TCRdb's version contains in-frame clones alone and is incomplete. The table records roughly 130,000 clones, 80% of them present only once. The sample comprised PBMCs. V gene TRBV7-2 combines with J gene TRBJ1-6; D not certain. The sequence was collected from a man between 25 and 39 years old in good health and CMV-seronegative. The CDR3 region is CASSLSPGSPLHF. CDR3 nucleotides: TGTGCCAGCAGCTTATCGCCAGGTTCACCCCTCCACTTT.